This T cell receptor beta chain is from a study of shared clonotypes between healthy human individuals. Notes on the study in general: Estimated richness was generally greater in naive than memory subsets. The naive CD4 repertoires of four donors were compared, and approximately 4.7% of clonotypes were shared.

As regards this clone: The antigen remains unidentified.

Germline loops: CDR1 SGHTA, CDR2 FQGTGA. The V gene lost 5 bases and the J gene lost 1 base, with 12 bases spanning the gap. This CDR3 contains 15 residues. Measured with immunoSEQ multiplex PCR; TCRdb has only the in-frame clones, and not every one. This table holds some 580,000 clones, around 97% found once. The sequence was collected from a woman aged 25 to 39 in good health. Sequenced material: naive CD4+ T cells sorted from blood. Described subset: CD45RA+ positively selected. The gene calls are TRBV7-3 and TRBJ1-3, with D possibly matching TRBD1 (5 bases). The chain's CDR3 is CASSPSGQSGNTIYF. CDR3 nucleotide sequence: TGTGCCAGCAGCCCGAGCGGACAATCTGGAAACACCATATATTTT. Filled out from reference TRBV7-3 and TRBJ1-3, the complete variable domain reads GAGVSQTPSNKVTEKGKYVELRCDPISGHTALYWYRQSLGQGPEFLIYFQGTGAADDSGLPNDRFFAVRPEGSVSTLKIQRTERGDSAVYLCASSPSGQSGNTIYFGEGSWLTVV.